These 25 T cell receptor beta chains originate from one sample sequenced in a study of T cell clones after liver transplantation. TCRdb's table, derived via immunoSEQ multiplex PCR, lists solely in-frame clones and lacks some. The sample carries tens of thousands of clones, 60% to 80% recorded once. This material consisted of CD4+ T cells from blood, taken before liver transplant. The source of these receptors is a human donor who received a liver transplant.

The rearrangement joins TRBV2 to TRBJ2-1, with D tentatively TRBD1 (6 bases). The CDR3 consists of 14 residues. V dropped 10 bases and J dropped 7 bases, with 20 bases sitting between them. Germline CDR1 reads SNHLY; CDR2 reads FYNNEI. As DNA, the CDR3 is TGTGCCACAGGTCCGGGACATCCCAATAATGAGCAGTTCTTC. This sequence encodes CATGPGHPNNEQFF. Filled out from reference TRBV2 and TRBJ2-1, the complete variable domain reads EPEVTQTPSHQVTQMGQEVILRCVPISNHLYFYWYRQILGQKVEFLVSFYNNEISEKSEIFDDQFSVERPDGSNFTLKIRSTKLEDSAMYFCATGPGHPNNEQFFGPGTRLTVL.

The V call is TRBV19, the J call TRBJ1-2; maybe TRBD1 (5 bases). Trimming cost V 2 bases and J 2 bases, with 9 bases left between them. The germline CDR1 and CDR2 sequences are LNHDA and SQIVND (reference sequence). The CDR3 is 14 amino acids. The CDR3 is CASSIHQGNYGYTF. The CDR3, as DNA: TGTGCCAGTAGTATACATCAGGGAAACTATGGCTACACCTTC.

This chain joins TRBV5-1 and TRBJ2-3, with TRBD1 as a possible D gene (6 bases). V lost 3 bases and J 6 bases, leaving 14 bases between the germline ends. Germline V gives CDR1 SGHRS, CDR2 YFSETQ. The CDR3 runs to 14 residues. This CDR3 reads CASSYRGQEDTQYF. The CDR3, as DNA: TGCGCCAGCAGCTATCGGGGACAAGAGGATACGCAGTATTTT.

This clone was counted many times. The rearrangement links TRBV5-1 to TRBJ2-3, with D perhaps matching TRBD2 (5 bases). Trimming shortened V by 3 bases and J by 4 bases, and 18 bases separated the two germline ends. This CDR3 has 16 amino acids. Looked up from germline, CDR1 is SGHRS and CDR2 is YFSETQ. In DNA form, the CDR3 reads TGCGCCAGCAGCTCGAATAGCGATCAACTATCAGATACGCAGTATTTT. It is translated as CASSSNSDQLSDTQYF.

The chain combines TRBV7-8 with TRBJ2-3, with a tentative D call TRBD2 (6 bases). This CDR3 is built from 14 residues. The germline V gene has CDR1 SGHVS and CDR2 FQNEAQ. The germline V and J ends were trimmed by 10 bases and 2 bases, with 16 bases remaining between them. This CDR3 reads CATGRGTHTDTQYF. The DNA of the CDR3 is TGTGCCACAGGACGGGGGACCCACACAGATACGCAGTATTTT.

Ten or more counts support this clone. The rearrangement uses TRBV27 and TRBJ2-1; D perhaps matches TRBD1 (5 bases). Germline V CDR1 and CDR2: MNHEY, SMNVEV (reference sequence). The CDR3 has 14 amino acids. V lost 9 bases and J 2 bases, leaving 14 bases between the germline ends. DNA of the CDR3: TGTGCCAGTAGCCCCAGGGCACCCTACAATGAGCAGTTCTTC. Translating gives CASSPRAPYNEQFF.

This chain connects TRBV10-3 to TRBJ1-1; 8 bases agree with TRBD1. V was clipped by 4 bases and J by 5 bases; unmatched bases: 6. Germline CDR1 ENHRY, CDR2 SYGVKD. This CDR3 has 14 residues. The CDR3: CAISGEQGVTEAFF. CDR3 coding DNA: TGTGCCATCAGTGGCGAACAGGGGGTGACTGAAGCTTTCTTT.

V usage is TRBV19 and J usage is TRBJ2-1; TRBD2 matches 7 bases. The V segment lost 1 base and the J segment 1 base; nucleotides outside the gene matches: 1. This CDR3 spans 15 amino acids. Germline assignment: CDR1 LNHDA and CDR2 SQIVND (reference sequence). In DNA form, the CDR3 reads TGTGCCAGTAGTATAGGCGGGGGATCCTACAATGAGCAGTTCTTC. Its translation is CASSIGGGSYNEQFF.

The rearrangement joins TRBV5-4 to TRBJ2-3; 7 positions agree with TRBD1. CDR1 is SGHNT, CDR2 YYREEE, per germline (reference sequence). V lost 3 bases, J lost 1 base, and 5 bases stayed unmatched. This CDR3 is built from 15 residues. DNA for the CDR3: TGTGCCAGCAGCTCAGGGGGACGCCGCACAGATACGCAGTATTTT. Its protein is CASSSGGRRTDTQYF. Complete variable domain (other parts from reference TRBV5-4 and TRBJ2-3): ETGVTQSPTHLIKTRGQQVTLRCSSQSGHNTVSWYQQALGQGPQFIFQYYREEENGRGNFPPRFSGLQFPNYSSELNVNALELDDSALYLCASSSGGRRTDTQYFGPGTRLTVL.

This rearrangement joins TRBV19 to TRBJ2-2, with D perhaps TRBD1 (5 bases). The germline V gene encodes CDR1 LNHDA and CDR2 SQIVND (reference sequence). V lost 0 bases and J 7 bases, leaving 12 bases between the germline ends. The CDR3 is made up of 15 amino acids. The CDR3 DNA follows: TGTGCCAGTAGTATAGAAGACAGAAGTTACGGGGAGCTGTTTTTT. The encoded protein is CASSIEDRSYGELFF.

The chain combines TRBV7-3 with TRBJ2-2; 8 bases map to TRBD1. Germline CDR1 is SGHTA and CDR2 is FQGTGA. V was clipped by 5 bases and J by 3 bases; unmatched bases: 17. The CDR3 covers 19 residues. CDR3 sequence (DNA): TGTGCCAGCAGCCCCCGCCCCCCCCGCGGGACAGGCGACACCGGGGAGCTGTTTTTT. It codes for CASSPRPPRGTGDTGELFF.

The chain recombines TRBV18 with TRBJ2-1, with 9 bases matching TRBD2. This CDR3 region has 18 residues. V lost 3 bases and J lost 1; bases outside the gene matches: 10. Germline loops: CDR1 KGHSH, CDR2 LQKENI. CDR3: CASSPPAASGGSYNEQFF. The CDR3 nucleotides are TGTGCCAGCTCACCCCCCGCGGCGAGCGGGGGGTCCTACAATGAGCAGTTCTTC.

The chain is built from TRBV30 and TRBJ1-6; D perhaps matches TRBD1 (6 bases). Trimming took 2 bases from V and 7 from J, leaving 12 bases between them. From germline, CDR1 is GTSNPN and CDR2 SVGIG (reference sequence). CDR3 size: 14 residues. This CDR3 is CAWSTGTLNSPLHF. In DNA, the CDR3 is TGTGCCTGGAGTACCGGGACATTAAATTCACCCCTCCACTTT.

The chain combines TRBV2 with TRBJ1-2; D ambiguous. The CDR3 covers 14 residues. V was pared by 7 bases and J by 1 base, with 13 bases between. Looked up from germline, CDR1 is SNHLY and CDR2 is FYNNEI. The CDR3 sequence: CASKDPGYNYGYTF. As DNA, the CDR3 is TGTGCCAGCAAGGATCCGGGTTATAACTATGGCTACACCTTC.

The chain has TRBV30 and TRBJ2-6; perhaps TRBD2 as D (6 bases). This CDR3 is 20 amino acids long. The germline gives CDR1 GTSNPN, CDR2 SVGIG (reference sequence). V dropped 0 bases and J dropped 0 bases, with 21 bases sitting between them. This CDR3 is CAWSVYGGDLMSSGANVLTF. The CDR3 region has the DNA TGTGCCTGGAGTGTATACGGGGGAGACTTAATGAGCTCTGGGGCCAACGTCCTGACTTTC.

The chain carries TRBV9 and TRBJ2-2, with 7 bases matching TRBD1. The CDR3 has 15 residues. The germline CDR1 and CDR2 sequences are SGDLS and YYNGEE. V shed 3 bases, J shed 3 bases, and the junction held 5 bases outside the gene matches. The CDR3 region has the DNA TGTGCCAGCAGCGCCCGGGACAGCTACACCGGGGAGCTGTTTTTT. The encoded protein is CASSARDSYTGELFF.

In its sample, this clone was seen a few times. This same CDR3 is encoded by further DNA sequences in the sample. The chain recombines TRBV7-9 with TRBJ1-5; no clear D. V gave up 7 bases and J gave up 4 bases, with 8 bases separating them. Germline CDR1 SEHNR, CDR2 FQNEAQ (reference sequence). The length of the CDR3 is 12 residues. The CDR3 DNA sequence: TGTGCCAGCACCCCCGGGAATCAGCCCCAGCATTTT. Its protein product is CASTPGNQPQHF.

This clone was counted once. The V and J genes are TRBV2 and TRBJ1-2; tentatively, D is TRBD1 (6 bases). Looked up from germline, CDR1 is SNHLY and CDR2 is FYNNEI. The V and J ends lost 6 bases and 3 bases respectively, with 14 bases between them. The CDR3 sequence is 14 residues long. The CDR3 coding sequence is TGTGCCAGCAGCGCAGACAGGAACTACTATGGCTACACCTTC. This encodes CASSADRNYYGYTF.

This clone showed up just a few times. This chain's CDR3 is CASSERRDTEAFF. The CDR3 DNA sequence: TGTGCCAGCAGTGAAAGGCGGGACACTGAAGCTTTCTTT. The rearrangement links TRBV2 to TRBJ1-1; D remains ambiguous. Germline V CDR1 and CDR2: SNHLY, FYNNEI. The ends were cut back, 2 bases at V and 3 bases at J, with 7 bases in the middle. CDR3 size: 13 residues. The full variable domain, completed using reference TRBV2 and TRBJ1-1, is EPEVTQTPSHQVTQMGQEVILRCVPISNHLYFYWYRQILGQKVEFLVSFYNNEISEKSEIFDDQFSVERPDGSNFTLKIRSTKLEDSAMYFCASSERRDTEAFFGQGTRLTVV.

V and J are TRBV5-4 and TRBJ2-7; 8 bases fit TRBD2. The junction had 12 bases not matched to a gene; V was cut back by 4 bases and J by 3 bases. Looked up from germline, CDR1 is SGHNT and CDR2 is YYREEE (reference sequence). CDR3 size: 16 residues. CDR3 sequence (DNA): TGTGCCAGCAGCCGGGGTAGCGCGGGGGGAGGCTACGAGCAGTACTTC. Protein sequence: CASSRGSAGGGYEQYF.

This clone appeared a few times. This sequence joins TRBV9 and TRBJ1-6, with D unresolved. CDR3 size: 14 residues. Trimming left V 3 bases short and J 7 bases short, with 11 bases between. Looked up from germline, CDR1 is SGDLS and CDR2 is YYNGEE. The CDR3 bases are TGTGCCAGCAGCGCTAGAGATGAAAATTCACCCCTCCACTTT. It encodes CASSARDENSPLHF. Full variable domain (remainder filled in from reference TRBV9 and TRBJ1-6): DSGVTQTPKHLITATGQRVTLRCSPRSGDLSVYWYQQSLDQGLQFLIQYYNGEERAKGNILERFSAQQFPDLHSELNLSSLELGDSALYFCASSARDENSPLHFGNGTRLTVT.

The chain uses TRBV2 and TRBJ1-1, with D possibly TRBD1 on 6 matching bases. The V end lost 6 bases, the J end lost 0 bases, and 11 bases lay between the germline ends. The germline CDR1 and CDR2 sequences are SNHLY and FYNNEI. CDR3 length: 14 residues. The CDR3 protein is CASRRTDMNTEAFF. CDR3 nucleotide sequence: TGTGCCAGCAGAAGGACAGACATGAACACTGAAGCTTTCTTT. Drawing the rest from reference TRBV2 and TRBJ1-1, the complete variable domain is EPEVTQTPSHQVTQMGQEVILRCVPISNHLYFYWYRQILGQKVEFLVSFYNNEISEKSEIFDDQFSVERPDGSNFTLKIRSTKLEDSAMYFCASRRTDMNTEAFFGQGTRLTVV.

This clone is medium-sized (0.01 to 0.1%) by share. The chain uses TRBV5-4 and TRBJ1-2; D remains unclear. Trimming cost V 3 bases and J 6 bases, with 18 bases left between them. The CDR3 is 15 residues long. Germline V gene lookup returns CDR1 SGHNT and CDR2 YYREEE (reference sequence). CDR3 sequence reads: CASSSQYREPHGYTF. DNA for the CDR3: TGTGCCAGCAGCTCCCAGTATAGGGAGCCCCATGGCTACACCTTC.

The V gene is TRBV7-2, the J gene TRBJ2-1, with 10 bases fitting TRBD1. CDR3 length equals 15 residues. After removal of 3 bases from V and 8 bases from J, the junction contained 7 bases not matched to a gene. In germline, CDR1 is SGHTA, CDR2 FQGNSA. Here the CDR3 DNA reads TGTGCCAGCAGCTTGAGGGGACAGGGGTTCGATGAGCAGTTCTTC. Its protein product is CASSLRGQGFDEQFF. Combining the CDR3 with reference TRBV7-2 and TRBJ2-1 gives the whole variable domain GAGVSQSPSNKVTEKGKDVELRCDPISGHTALYWYRQSLGQGLEFLIYFQGNSAPDKSGLPSDRFSAERTGGSVSTLTIQRTQQEDSAVYLCASSLRGQGFDEQFFGPGTRLTVL.

The V call is TRBV2, the J call TRBJ1-5; 7 bases align to TRBD1. Germline assignment: CDR1 SNHLY and CDR2 FYNNEI. V gave up 2 bases and J gave up 1 base; unmatched junction bases: 5. The CDR3 extends over 16 amino acids. The chain's CDR3 is CASSEPSGGSNQPQHF. In DNA form, the CDR3 reads TGTGCCAGCAGTGAACCCTCAGGGGGAAGCAATCAGCCCCAGCATTTT.